This note documents a single T cell receptor beta chain sequence. The length of the CDR3 is 13 residues. Trimming took off 7 bases at V and 0 bases at J, with 7 bases between the two ends. Germline V CDR1 and CDR2: MDHEN, SYDVKM. The data originate from a study of cytomegalovirus exposure and HLA in healthy donors. Vbeta (60) and Jbeta (13) primers were used in the PCR. TCRdb's copy holds only in-frame clones and misses some; the assay was immunoSEQ multiplex PCR. The sample has around 120,000 clones. The receptor was derived from a man aged 18 to 30 in good health and CMV-seronegative. V usage is TRBV28 and J usage is TRBJ1-3; no firm D call. Sample: PBMCs. The CDR3 coding sequence is TGTGCCAGCAACGAGAACTCTGGAAACACCATATATTTT. As protein: CASNENSGNTIYF.